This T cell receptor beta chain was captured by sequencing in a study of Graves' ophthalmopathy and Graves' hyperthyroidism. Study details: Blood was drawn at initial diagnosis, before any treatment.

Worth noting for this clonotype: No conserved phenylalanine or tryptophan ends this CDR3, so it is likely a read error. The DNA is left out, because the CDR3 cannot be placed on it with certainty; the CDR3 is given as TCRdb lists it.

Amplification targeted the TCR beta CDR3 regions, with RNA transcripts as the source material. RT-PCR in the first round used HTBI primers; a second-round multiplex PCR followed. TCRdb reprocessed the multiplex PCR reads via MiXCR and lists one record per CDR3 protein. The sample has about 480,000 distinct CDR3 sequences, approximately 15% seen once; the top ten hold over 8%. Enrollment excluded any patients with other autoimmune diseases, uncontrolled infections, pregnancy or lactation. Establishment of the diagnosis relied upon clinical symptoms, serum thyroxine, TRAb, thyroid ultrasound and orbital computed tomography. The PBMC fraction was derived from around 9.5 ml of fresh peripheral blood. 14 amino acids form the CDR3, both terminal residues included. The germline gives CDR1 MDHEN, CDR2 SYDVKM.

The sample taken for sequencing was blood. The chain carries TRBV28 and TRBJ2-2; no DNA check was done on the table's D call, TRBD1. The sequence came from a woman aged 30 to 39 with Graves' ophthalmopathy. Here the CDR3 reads CASSGTTNTGELCL.